The 22 T cell receptor beta chains below were found in one sample sequenced in a study of beta chain features in type 1 diabetes. Overall study findings and caveats: There was a moderate but significant shortening of TCRB CDR3s in all four CD4+ subsets of Type 1 diabetes patients.

These receptors have no known antigen. Reverse transcription of all isolated RNA meant that expressed TCRB transcripts were sequenced. TCRdb keeps only in-frame clones here, not all; method: immunoSEQ multiplex PCR. The data show around 250,000 clones, roughly an eighth seen once. What was sequenced was naive CD4+ T cells from blood. The receptor set was obtained from a man younger than 40 with type 1 diabetes.

The J gene is TRBJ1-1, the V gene TRBV19, with D possibly TRBD1 on 5 matching bases. Germline V CDR1 and CDR2: LNHDA, SQIVND (reference sequence). This CDR3 is built from 13 residues. V gave up 4 bases and J gave up 1 base, with 7 bases separating them. CDR3 protein: CASSTTGNTEAFF. As DNA, the CDR3 is TGTGCCAGTAGTACCACAGGGAACACTGAAGCTTTCTTT.

The genes are TRBV7-2 and TRBJ1-3, with unresolved D. CDR3 length: 16 residues. Trimming pared 1 base from V and 1 base from J, leaving 11 bases between. Germline V CDR1 and CDR2: SGHTA, FQGNSA. CDR3 sequence reads: CASSLVHSHSGNTIYF. CDR3 coding DNA: TGTGCCAGCAGCTTAGTTCACAGCCATTCTGGAAACACCATATATTTT.

The gene calls are TRBV7-2 and TRBJ2-5, with 8 positions matching TRBD2. The V gene end was trimmed by 3 bases and the J gene end by 4 bases; junction bases not matched to a gene: 16. Per germline, CDR1 SGHTA and CDR2 FQGNSA. This CDR3 has 18 residues. The CDR3 is CASSLGAAGLGARETQYF. CDR3 in DNA: TGTGCCAGCAGCTTGGGGGCAGCGGGACTAGGTGCCAGAGAGACCCAGTACTTC.

The chain recombines TRBV27 with TRBJ1-2, with D maybe TRBD1 (6 bases). CDR3 length: 15 residues. The ends were cut back, 5 bases at V and 3 bases at J, with 16 bases in the middle. In germline, CDR1 is MNHEY, CDR2 SMNVEV (reference sequence). The CDR3 loop reads CASSVQGGLYYGYTF. For the CDR3, the DNA is TGTGCCAGCAGTGTTCAAGGGGGTCTTTACTATGGCTACACCTTC.

This clone occurred a few times. One junction end disagrees with the germline gene, perhaps due to a read error. J is TRBJ1-5 and V is TRBV7-2; 7 bases match TRBD1. Per the germline V gene, CDR1 is SGHTA and CDR2 is FQGNSA. The CDR3 length is 14 residues. The CDR3 nucleotides are TGTGCCAGCAGCCTGGAGGGGGCTCCTCAGCCACAGCATTTT. Translation: CASSLEGAPQPQHF.

This sequence joins TRBV19 and TRBJ2-6; TRBD1 agrees at 10 bases. V lost 6 bases, J lost 2 bases, and 10 bases stayed unmatched. Germline loops: CDR1 LNHDA, CDR2 SQIVND (reference sequence). This CDR3 spans 18 amino acids. The CDR3 bases are TGTGCCAGTAGGACTGGGACAGGGGAGGACGCTGGGGCCAACGTCCTGACTTTC. Amino acids: CASRTGTGEDAGANVLTF.

This clone showed up just a few times. The chain joins TRBV9 to TRBJ2-7; 10 bases align to TRBD2. Losses at the gene ends were 3 bases for V and 1 base for J; bases not matched to a gene: 7. Germline V gene data show CDR1 as SGDLS and CDR2 as YYNGEE. The CDR3 covers 16 residues. The CDR3 loop is CASSGAGTSVSYEQYF. DNA for the CDR3: TGTGCCAGCAGCGGGGCCGGGACTAGCGTTTCCTACGAGCAGTACTTC.

This clone has more than one count but fewer than ten. The chain carries TRBV14 and TRBJ2-1, with 8 bases aligning to TRBD2. Germline trimming cut 3 bases from V and 5 bases from J; bases unmatched to any gene: 12. This CDR3 is built from 17 residues. Germline CDR1 is SGHDN and CDR2 is FVKESK. The CDR3 protein is CASSHRKTSANNNEQFF. The CDR3 DNA sequence: TGTGCCAGCAGCCATAGGAAGACTAGCGCCAACAACAATGAGCAGTTCTTC.

V usage is TRBV27 and J usage is TRBJ2-1; 11 nucleotides line up with TRBD2. CDR1 is MNHEY and CDR2 is SMNVEV in the germline V gene (reference sequence). V dropped 5 bases and J dropped 4; count of bases not matched to a gene: 7. This CDR3 has 16 amino acids. CDR3 sequence (DNA): TGTGCCAGCAGTGGATTAGCGGGAGGGGATTACAATGAGCAGTTCTTC. Translation gives CASSGLAGGDYNEQFF.

The CDR3 DNA follows: TGTGCCAGCAGCTTAGACGGGGGTTCGTCCAACGTCCTGACTTTC. It encodes CASSLDGGSSNVLTF. This chain connects TRBV9 to TRBJ2-6, with D perhaps matching TRBD2 (6 bases). Trimming removed 4 bases at V and 8 bases at J, with 16 bases between. The germline V gene encodes CDR1 SGDLS and CDR2 YYNGEE. This CDR3 is built from 15 residues.

The V and J genes are TRBV15 and TRBJ2-1, with 8 bases matching TRBD2. This CDR3 spans 14 amino acids. The V gene end was trimmed by 3 bases and the J gene end by 7 bases; junction bases not matched to a gene: 5. The germline CDR1 and CDR2 sequences are LNHNV and YYDKDF (reference sequence). The CDR3 spells CATSRGTSGNEQFF. CDR3 DNA: TGTGCCACCAGCAGGGGAACTAGCGGTAATGAGCAGTTCTTC. Complete variable domain (other parts from reference TRBV15 and TRBJ2-1): DAMVIQNPRYQVTQFGKPVTLSCSQTLNHNVMYWYQQKSSQAPKLLFHYYDKDFNNEADTPDNFQSRRPNTSFCFLDIRSPGLGDTAMYLCATSRGTSGNEQFFGPGTRLTVL.

The DNA of the CDR3 is TGTGCCAGCAGCAGCAGGGGCCCAGGGTACGAGCAGTACTTC. This encodes CASSSRGPGYEQYF. The V and J genes are TRBV21-1 and TRBJ2-7; the table assigns TRBD1, which was not confirmed against the DNA. TRBV21-1 is an annotated pseudogene. There are 14 residues in the CDR3.

V gene TRBV5-6 combines with J gene TRBJ2-5; TRBD1 might be the D (5 bases). V lost 4 bases and J 5 bases, leaving 12 bases between the germline ends. The CDR3 sequence is 13 residues long. Germline values: CDR1 SGHDT, CDR2 YYEEEE. The CDR3 DNA reads as TGTGCCAGCAGCCGACAGCTATGGGAGACCCAGTACTTC. Amino acids: CASSRQLWETQYF.

V usage is TRBV7-9 and J usage is TRBJ1-1, with D possibly being TRBD1 (6 bases). Trimming removed 6 bases from V and 2 bases from J, with 13 bases in between. CDR3 length: 14 residues. The germline V gene encodes CDR1 SEHNR and CDR2 FQNEAQ (reference sequence). For the CDR3, the DNA is TGTGCCAGCAGATATGGACAGATTAACACTGAAGCTTTCTTT. Its translation is CASRYGQINTEAFF.

A few counts support this clone. The chain carries TRBV6-6 and TRBJ2-1; 8 positions agree with TRBD2. V gave up 5 bases and J gave up 7 bases; unmatched junction bases: 10. This CDR3 contains 15 residues. CDR1 is MNHNY and CDR2 is SVGAGI in the germline V gene (reference sequence). The CDR3 region has the DNA TGTGCCAGCAGTCCCCCAGGACTAGCTTTGAATGAGCAGTTCTTC. Amino acids: CASSPPGLALNEQFF.

This clone was seen a handful of times. V and J are TRBV5-1 and TRBJ2-5; TRBD1 aligns across 10 bases. In germline, CDR1 is SGHRS, CDR2 YFSETQ. J was trimmed by 2 bases and V by 4 bases; bases with no gene match: 8. The CDR3 is made up of 16 amino acids. The CDR3 DNA reads TGCGCCAGCAGCAAACGGGACAGGGGCCTACAAGAGACCCAGTACTTC. Its translation: CASSKRDRGLQETQYF.

This chain connects TRBV6-5 to TRBJ2-7; maybe TRBD2 (5 bases). Germline CDR1 and CDR2: MNHEY and SVGAGI. The CDR3 consists of 14 residues. Between the trimmed V and J ends, which lost 5 bases and 2 bases, there was a span of 13 bases. DNA for the CDR3: TGTGCCAGCAGTGCCCGCCGGGATACCTACGAGCAGTACTTC. Protein: CASSARRDTYEQYF.

V and J are TRBV5-1 and TRBJ2-7; D remains unclear. This CDR3 has 14 residues. V lost 2 bases and J 2 bases, leaving 11 bases between the germline ends. Looked up from germline, CDR1 is SGHRS and CDR2 is YFSETQ. CDR3 amino acids: CASSFSGLAYEQYF. The CDR3 DNA sequence: TGCGCCAGCAGCTTTTCAGGTCTCGCCTACGAGCAGTACTTC.

V and J are TRBV5-1 and TRBJ1-5; unclear D gene. Germline V gene data show CDR1 as SGHRS and CDR2 as YFSETQ. The V end was cut by 4 bases, the J end by 7 bases, with 12 bases between. The CDR3 consists of 13 residues. CDR3 sequence reads: CASSLGAAQPQHF. CDR3 bases: TGCGCCAGCAGCCTGGGAGCTGCACAGCCCCAGCATTTT. Full variable domain (outside the CDR3, taken from reference TRBV5-1 and TRBJ1-5): KAGVTQTPRYLIKTRGQQVTLSCSPISGHRSVSWYQQTPGQGLQFLFEYFSETQRNKGNFPGRFSGRQFSNSRSEMNVSTLELGDSALYLCASSLGAAQPQHFGDGTRLSIL.

The chain joins TRBV5-1 to TRBJ2-1; TRBD1 matches at 8 bases. After removal of 6 bases from V and 5 bases from J, the junction contained 4 bases not matched to a gene. Per germline, CDR1 SGHRS and CDR2 YFSETQ. The CDR3 sequence is 13 residues long. The chain's CDR3 is CASTRTGNNEQFF. The CDR3 region has the DNA TGCGCCAGCACCCGGACAGGGAACAATGAGCAGTTCTTC.

This clone was detected a few times. This sequence joins TRBV27 and TRBJ2-1, with 7 bases matching TRBD1. Germline CDR1 reads MNHEY; CDR2 reads SMNVEV (reference sequence). The CDR3 sequence is 13 residues long. Trimming at V came to 3 bases and at J to 10 bases, leaving 6 bases not matched to a gene. The CDR3 region has the DNA TGTGCCAGCAGTTTGCAGGGGGTCGCGGAGCAGTTCTTC. This codes for CASSLQGVAEQFF.

J is TRBJ2-2 and V is TRBV18; the match to TRBD2 covers 7 bases. V dropped 3 bases and J dropped 6; count of bases not matched to a gene: 4. CDR1 is KGHSH and CDR2 is LQKENI in the germline V gene. This CDR3 contains 14 residues. This CDR3 is CASSPREAAGELFF. CDR3 in DNA: TGTGCCAGCTCACCTCGGGAGGCGGCCGGGGAGCTGTTTTTT.